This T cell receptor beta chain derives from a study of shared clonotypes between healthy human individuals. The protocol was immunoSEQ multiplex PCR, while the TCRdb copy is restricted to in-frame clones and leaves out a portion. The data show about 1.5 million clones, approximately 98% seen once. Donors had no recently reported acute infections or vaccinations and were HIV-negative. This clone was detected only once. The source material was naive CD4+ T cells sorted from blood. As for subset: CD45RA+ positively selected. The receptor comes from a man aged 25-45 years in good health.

CDR3 sequence reads: CASSPGLGTGPFNEQFF. In DNA form, the CDR3 reads TGCGCCAGCAGCCCAGGTTTAGGGACAGGACCTTTCAATGAGCAGTTCTTC. The genes are TRBV5-1 and TRBJ2-1; 8 bases agree with TRBD1. The CDR3 is made up of 17 amino acids. Germline-derived CDR1 and CDR2 are SGHRS and YFSETQ. V was clipped by 4 bases and J by 6 bases; unmatched bases: 15.